This entry features one TCR beta chain sequence. Its antigen remains unidentified. Original handling: ImmunoSEQ output lacked quality scores and full-length reads, limiting matched filtering. Sequenced by immunoSEQ multiplex PCR; TCRdb stores in-frame clones only, minus some. That table is the source of V, J and clone size, and D and trimming were worked out from the DNA. Counted here are roughly 1.4 million clones, approximately 98.5% occurring once; the ten biggest clones make up 0.36%. These data originate in a study of shared clonotypes between healthy human individuals. The study enrolled healthy HIV-negative adults without recent acute infections or vaccinations as donors. Study observations and caveats: Sequencing of the sorted subsets was shown by rarefaction to be incomplete despite large depth.

Germline V CDR1 and CDR2: SGHRS, YFSETQ. CDR3 size: 15 residues. V shed 1 base and J 7 bases; nucleotides not matched to a gene: 8. This TCR was sampled from a man between 25 and 39 years old in good health. Sequencing was done on a sample of naive CD4+ T cells sorted from blood. As to subset: CD45RA+ positively selected. The chain has TRBV5-1 and TRBJ1-5, with TRBD1 identical over 7 bases. CDR3: CASSLKGARDQPQHF. The DNA of the CDR3 is TGCGCCAGCAGCTTGAAGGGGGCGCGGGACCAGCCCCAGCATTTT.